This T cell receptor (beta chain) is drawn from a study of shared clonotypes between healthy human individuals. On this clone: Its antigen is not identified.

Profiled with immunoSEQ multiplex PCR; TCRdb holds only in-frame clones, not every one. The repertoire holds about 2.4 million clones, with approximately 93% as singletons. Overall study findings and caveats: It was the non-shared clonotypes that had lower generation probabilities than clonotypes shared by all four donors. Sequencing depth was expected to affect clonotype sharing among donors. Although depth was large, rarefaction showed that sequencing of the sorted subsets was incomplete.

The CDR3 contains 15 residues. Trimming left V 3 bases short and J 9 bases short, with 19 bases between. In germline, CDR1 is KGHSH, CDR2 LQKENI. Material: naive CD4+ T cells from PBMCs. As to subset: CD45RA+ positively selected. This sequence was found in a man aged 18-30 years in good health. Some clones in this sample may be carry-over from other donors' samples. This chain connects TRBV18 to TRBJ2-3; D is perhaps TRBD1 (6 bases). In nucleotides, the CDR3 is TGTGCCAGCTCACCTCCCGGATCTCCCCAGGGGACGCAGTATTTT. Encoded protein: CASSPPGSPQGTQYF.